Described below is a single TCR beta chain sequence and its context. These data belong to a study of cytomegalovirus exposure and HLA in healthy donors. The PCR ran on 60 Vbeta and 13 Jbeta primers. Profiled with immunoSEQ multiplex PCR; TCRdb holds only in-frame clones, not every one. The repertoire consists of some 130,000 clones, with approximately 84% occurring once and the leading ten covering around 1.5%. The TCR originated in a woman aged 18-30 years in good health and CMV-seronegative. Sample: PBMCs.

The chain's CDR3 is CASGFEGQGNTGELFF. The CDR3 coding sequence is TGTGCTAGTGGTTTCGAAGGACAGGGGAACACCGGGGAGCTGTTTTTT. This chain connects TRBV12-5 to TRBJ2-2; TRBD1 matches at 8 bases. V trimming: 3 bases; J trimming: 1 base; junction bases outside the gene matches: 4. Germline V CDR1 and CDR2: LGHNT, FRNRAP. This CDR3 region has 16 residues.